What follows are 31 T cell receptor beta chains derived from one specimen sequenced in a study of blood T cell repertoires in COVID-19 (dated by TCRdb to 2020 to 2021). Preparation of the library involved the immunoSEQ multiplex PCR assay. Entries here come from immuneACCESS through TCRdb and include only in-frame sequences with V and J called. Some clones fail to appear in such tables; in the studies checked, an unresolved V gene covers under half of the shortfall, and the cause of the remainder is unknown. Across this sample there are roughly 310,000 clones, with 90% seen only once. Of the sample, 2.9% falls within the top ten clones. Sequencing was performed on peripheral blood. Every receptor here comes from a woman aged 25 to 39 with COVID-19, enrolled during active disease.

This chain uses TRBV5-6 with TRBJ1-1, with D unresolved. CDR1 SGHDT and CDR2 YYEEEE come from the germline V gene. The length of the CDR3 is 16 residues. The V gene lost 2 bases and the J gene lost 3 bases, with 17 bases spanning the gap. The CDR3: CASSLTMWGADTEAFF. DNA of the CDR3: TGTGCCAGCAGCTTAACAATGTGGGGAGCGGACACTGAAGCTTTCTTT.

V gene TRBV6-5 combines with J gene TRBJ1-2; D gene uncertain. Trimming shortened V by 3 bases and J by 4 bases, and 9 bases separated the two germline ends. CDR1 MNHEY and CDR2 SVGAGI come from the germline V gene. The CDR3 contains 13 residues. This chain's CDR3 is CASSYTRLYGYTF. The DNA for the CDR3 is TGTGCCAGCAGTTATACCAGACTCTATGGCTACACCTTC.

For this clone: Other DNA sequences in the same sample also yield this CDR3. This chain joins TRBV4-1 and TRBJ1-5; a weak D match, TRBD1 (5 bases). Germline CDR1 reads MGHRA; CDR2 reads YSYEKL. Trimming stripped 1 base from V and 1 base from J, with 8 bases between. The CDR3 is made up of 15 amino acids. The CDR3 sequence: CASSQGGGSNQPQHF. In DNA, the CDR3 is TGCGCCAGCAGCCAAGGGGGGGGAAGCAATCAGCCCCAGCATTTT.

The chain recombines TRBV2 with TRBJ2-1; 7 nucleotides agree with TRBD2. With 8 bases clipped from V and 2 bases from J, the junction kept 12 bases outside the gene matches. Germline V gene data show CDR1 as SNHLY and CDR2 as FYNNEI. This CDR3 spans 16 amino acids. The CDR3 sequence: CASGKELAITYNEQFF. CDR3 nucleotide sequence: TGTGCCAGCGGGAAAGAACTAGCGATCACCTACAATGAGCAGTTCTTC.

This chain connects TRBV5-5 to TRBJ1-6; TRBD1 matches at 9 bases. Trimming took 6 bases from V and 7 from J; bases not matched to a gene: 14. The CDR3 covers 17 residues. CDR1 is SGHKS, CDR2 YYEKEE, per germline (reference sequence). Here the CDR3 reads CASTYIPPGQGNSPLHF. The CDR3 nucleotides read TGTGCCAGCACCTATATCCCCCCCGGACAGGGGAATTCACCCCTCCACTTT.

This sequence joins TRBV9 and TRBJ2-5; 8 bases fit TRBD1. The CDR3 contains 14 residues. The V segment lost 3 bases and the J segment 1 base; nucleotides outside the gene matches: 2. In germline, CDR1 is SGDLS, CDR2 YYNGEE. CDR3 sequence (DNA): TGTGCCAGCAGCGCGGACAGGGTCCAAGAGACCCAGTACTTC. Translated: CASSADRVQETQYF.

This chain uses TRBV29-1 with TRBJ2-5, with TRBD1 as a possible D gene (5 bases). V was clipped by 3 bases and J by 6 bases, with 11 bases between them. The CDR3 covers 12 residues. Germline values: CDR1 SQVTM, CDR2 ANQGSEA. DNA of the CDR3: TGCAGCGTTGATGAAGGGGAACAGACCCAGTACTTC. This codes for CSVDEGEQTQYF. Drawing the rest from reference TRBV29-1 and TRBJ2-5, the complete variable domain is SAVISQKPSRDICQRGTSLTIQCQVDSQVTMMFWYRQQPGQSLTLIATANQGSEATYESGFVIDKFPISRPNLTFSTLTVSNMSPEDSSIYLCSVDEGEQTQYFGPGTRLLVL.

The chain has TRBV2 and TRBJ1-1; D gene ambiguous. Trimming took 11 bases from V and 0 from J, leaving 13 bases between them. CDR3 length: 13 residues. CDR1 is SNHLY, CDR2 FYNNEI, per germline. The CDR3 here is CAGRPDLNTEAFF. In nucleotides, the CDR3 is TGTGCCGGAAGACCGGACTTGAACACTGAAGCTTTCTTT.

The chain has TRBV19 and TRBJ1-2; 8 bases are shared with TRBD1. The CDR3 loop spans 15 amino acids. V gave up 7 bases and J gave up 5 bases; unmatched junction bases: 12. Germline V CDR1 and CDR2: LNHDA, SQIVND (reference sequence). CDR3 region: CASTAGGDRVYGYTF. In DNA form, the CDR3 reads TGTGCCAGTACCGCAGGGGGCGATCGGGTATATGGCTACACCTTC.

The chain combines TRBV12-5 with TRBJ2-2; D gene uncertain. This CDR3 region has 11 residues. V lost 7 bases to trimming and J lost 6 bases, with 6 bases between them. CDR1 and CDR2 (germline): LGHNT, FRNRAP. CDR3 sequence (DNA): TGTGCTAGTGCCCTATCCGGGGAGCTGTTTTTT. It encodes CASALSGELFF.

This chain links TRBV14 with TRBJ2-7; 9 nucleotides align to TRBD2. Germline CDR1 and CDR2: SGHDN and FVKESK. V trimming: 3 bases; J trimming: 1 base; junction bases outside the gene matches: 1. CDR3 size: 14 residues. CDR3 DNA sequence: TGTGCCAGCAGCCACCTAGCGGGGTCCTACGAGCAGTACTTC. This encodes CASSHLAGSYEQYF. The complete variable domain, with remaining parts taken from reference TRBV14 and TRBJ2-7, reads EAGVTQFPSHSVIEKGQTVTLRCDPISGHDNLYWYRRVMGKEIKFLLHFVKESKQDESGMPNNRFLAERTGGTYSTLKVQPAELEDSGVYFCASSHLAGSYEQYFGPGTRLTVT.

The chain combines TRBV5-1 with TRBJ1-4; D gene unclear. The length of the CDR3 is 15 residues. V was trimmed by 4 bases and J by 8 bases, leaving 18 bases between them. Germline assignment: CDR1 SGHRS and CDR2 YFSETQ. This CDR3 is CASSAGFGSREKLFF. DNA of the CDR3: TGCGCCAGCAGCGCGGGGTTCGGGAGCAGGGAAAAACTGTTTTTT.

The CDR3 sequence: CASTTVTGTSFNEQFF. Here the CDR3 DNA reads TGTGCCAGCACCACTGTGACCGGGACTAGTTTCAATGAGCAGTTCTTC. The V and J genes are TRBV27 and TRBJ2-1; the match to TRBD2 covers 8 bases. Looked up from germline, CDR1 is MNHEY and CDR2 is SMNVEV (reference sequence). V gave up 7 bases and J gave up 6 bases; unmatched junction bases: 14. The CDR3 has 16 residues.

This chain joins TRBV9 and TRBJ1-2; D is unclear. Germline V gene sequence: CDR1 SGDLS, CDR2 YYNGEE. The CDR3 loop spans 13 amino acids. V was cut by 1 base and J by 8 bases, with 12 bases left in between. This chain's CDR3 is CASSVKTAGGYTF. The CDR3 DNA reads as TGTGCCAGCAGCGTAAAGACGGCGGGAGGCTACACCTTC.

This chain connects TRBV7-9 to TRBJ2-1; TRBD2 matches 10 bases. The V segment lost 5 bases and the J segment 0 bases; nucleotides outside the gene matches: 7. Germline-derived CDR1 and CDR2 are SEHNR and FQNEAQ (reference sequence). The CDR3 covers 17 residues. The CDR3 region is CASSREAGGSSYNEQFF. CDR3 in DNA: TGTGCCAGCAGCCGAGAAGCGGGAGGGAGCTCCTACAATGAGCAGTTCTTC.

The gene calls are TRBV5-1 and TRBJ2-5; TRBD2 is a possible D gene (5 bases). V was cut by 0 bases and J by 5 bases, with 8 bases left in between. The CDR3 has 13 residues. The germline V gene encodes CDR1 SGHRS and CDR2 YFSETQ. Here the CDR3 reads CASSLGGKETQYF. Written as DNA, the CDR3 is TGCGCCAGCAGCTTGGGAGGGAAGGAGACCCAGTACTTC.

Written as DNA, the CDR3 is TGTGCCAGCAGCAGGGAGGCCGGGGAGCTGTTTTTT. Protein sequence: CASSREAGELFF. V gene TRBV2 combines with J gene TRBJ2-2, with D perhaps matching TRBD2 (6 bases). Germline CDR1 reads SNHLY; CDR2 reads FYNNEI. V was pared by 6 bases and J by 6 bases, with 8 bases between. The CDR3 spans 12 residues.

CDR3: CASRLMGTGTTRNTEAFF. The CDR3 region has the DNA TGTGCCAGCAGACTAATGGGCACCGGGACAACCCGAAATACTGAAGCTTTCTTT. The chain combines TRBV27 with TRBJ1-1; D may be TRBD1 (6 bases). V shed 6 bases and J shed 5 bases, with 28 bases lying between them. Germline-derived CDR1 and CDR2 are MNHEY and SMNVEV (reference sequence). CDR3 length equals 18 residues.

The chain uses TRBV18 and TRBJ2-7; 10 bases are shared with TRBD1. In germline, CDR1 is KGHSH, CDR2 LQKENI. This CDR3 has 15 amino acids. V trimming: 3 bases; J trimming: 1 base; junction bases outside the gene matches: 3. The CDR3 sequence is CASSPGQGGSYEQYF. The DNA for the CDR3 is TGTGCCAGCTCACCCGGACAGGGGGGATCCTACGAGCAGTACTTC.

This chain links TRBV7-8 with TRBJ2-2; D unresolved. Germline CDR1 SGHVS, CDR2 FQNEAQ. Trimming stripped 5 bases from V and 3 bases from J, with 7 bases between. The CDR3 has 13 amino acids. For the CDR3, the DNA is TGTGCCAGCAGCCCTCGTTACACCGGGGAGCTGTTTTTT. It codes for CASSPRYTGELFF.

Of note for this clone: At one boundary the junction diverges from the germline segment, which might be a read error. The chain joins TRBV29-1 to TRBJ1-2; a possible D gene is TRBD1 (5 bases). Germline V CDR1 and CDR2: SQVTM, ANQGSEA. The CDR3 is 8 amino acids. The CDR3 region has the DNA TGCAGCGCCCTCGGGGGGGGCTTC. This translates into CSALGGGF.

The V gene is TRBV27, the J gene TRBJ2-7; 8 bases agree with TRBD2. There are 16 residues in the CDR3. Germline lookup yields CDR1 MNHEY and CDR2 SMNVEV (reference sequence). V dropped 2 bases and J dropped 2; count of bases not matched to a gene: 8. This CDR3 is CASSLTPGLAAYEQYF. The CDR3 coding sequence is TGTGCCAGCAGTTTAACCCCTGGACTAGCAGCCTACGAGCAGTACTTC.

The chain employs TRBV19 and TRBJ1-3, with a tentative D call TRBD1 (6 bases). The CDR3 loop spans 15 amino acids. V was trimmed by 8 bases and J by 1 base, leaving 15 bases between them. Looked up from germline, CDR1 is LNHDA and CDR2 is SQIVND (reference sequence). Written as DNA, the CDR3 is TGTGCCAGTCTGGACAGATCGGGGTCTGGAAACACCATATATTTT. This sequence encodes CASLDRSGSGNTIYF.

This chain joins TRBV30 and TRBJ2-2; 11 bases map to TRBD2. V dropped 3 bases and J dropped 1; count of bases not matched to a gene: 4. CDR3 length: 16 amino acids. CDR1 GTSNPN and CDR2 SVGIG come from the germline V gene (reference sequence). CDR3 amino acids: CAWRDSGRVNTGELFF. DNA for the CDR3: TGTGCCTGGAGGGATAGCGGGAGGGTGAACACCGGGGAGCTGTTTTTT. Using reference TRBV30 and TRBJ2-2 for the parts outside the CDR3, the full variable domain is SQTIHQWPATLVQPVGSPLSLECTVEGTSNPNLYWYRQAAGRGLQLLFYSVGIGQISSEVPQNLSASRPQDRQFILSSKKLLLSDSGFYLCAWRDSGRVNTGELFFGEGSRLTVL.

V is TRBV5-1 and J is TRBJ1-1; no clear D gene. From germline, CDR1 is SGHRS and CDR2 YFSETQ. This CDR3 is built from 14 residues. Deletions cut 3 bases from V and 6 bases from J, with 15 bases between. CDR3 DNA sequence: TGCGCCAGCAGCTCGTCGCACAGTAACGCTGAAGCTTTCTTT. Translating it yields CASSSSHSNAEAFF. Based on the CDR3 plus reference TRBV5-1 and TRBJ1-1, the full variable domain is KAGVTQTPRYLIKTRGQQVTLSCSPISGHRSVSWYQQTPGQGLQFLFEYFSETQRNKGNFPGRFSGRQFSNSRSEMNVSTLELGDSALYLCASSSSHSNAEAFFGQGTRLTVV.

The chain uses TRBV29-1 and TRBJ2-1; the match to TRBD2 covers 15 bases. The ends lost 7 bases at V and 3 bases at J; junction bases unmatched: 7. The germline gives CDR1 SQVTM, CDR2 ANQGSEA. This CDR3 is 16 amino acids long. This CDR3 is CSATGLAGGHYNEQFF. The CDR3, as DNA: TGCAGCGCTACGGGACTAGCGGGAGGTCACTACAATGAGCAGTTCTTC.

The chain joins TRBV5-1 to TRBJ2-1; D not certain. The V gene's germline CDR1 is SGHRS and CDR2 YFSETQ. Trimming cost V 2 bases and J 8 bases, with 11 bases left between them. The CDR3 runs 13 residues. The CDR3 sequence is CASSFPSVHEQFF. The CDR3 DNA sequence: TGCGCCAGCAGCTTCCCGTCGGTGCATGAGCAGTTCTTC.

The V and J genes are TRBV11-3 and TRBJ1-1; 8 positions match TRBD1. The CDR3 consists of 14 residues. V was clipped by 1 base and J by 7 bases; unmatched bases: 5. Germline CDR1 and CDR2: SGHNT and YENEEA. CDR3 region: CASSLARGTGEAFF. The DNA for the CDR3 is TGTGCCAGCAGCTTAGCCCGAGGGACAGGTGAAGCTTTCTTT.

This rearrangement joins TRBV5-4 to TRBJ2-1; 10 positions match TRBD2. The CDR3 spans 16 residues. Germline V gene lookup returns CDR1 SGHNT and CDR2 YYREEE (reference sequence). J was trimmed by 0 bases and V by 3 bases; bases with no gene match: 3. The DNA of the CDR3 is TGTGCCAGCAGCTCGGGACTAGCGAGCTCCTACAATGAGCAGTTCTTC. This codes for CASSSGLASSYNEQFF.

V usage is TRBV11-2 and J usage is TRBJ1-1; TRBD1 aligns across 7 bases. V was pared by 1 base and J by 4 bases, with 9 bases of the junction left unmatched. The CDR3 sequence is 16 residues long. Germline V gene sequence: CDR1 SGHAT, CDR2 FQNNGV. The DNA for the CDR3 is TGTGCCAGCAGCTTAGGGCGGACAGGCGGAGGCACTGAAGCTTTCTTT. Protein product: CASSLGRTGGGTEAFF.

As concerns this clone: This sample includes further DNA sequences coding for the same CDR3. The V and J genes are TRBV7-2 and TRBJ1-5; 8 nucleotides line up with TRBD1. CDR1 is SGHTA and CDR2 is FQGNSA in the germline V gene. This CDR3 is built from 15 residues. J gave up 6 bases and V 3 bases, and 7 bases lay outside the gene matches. Written as DNA, the CDR3 is TGTGCCAGCAGCTTTGGGACAGGAGGCGGTCAGCCCCAGCATTTT. Amino acids: CASSFGTGGGQPQHF.